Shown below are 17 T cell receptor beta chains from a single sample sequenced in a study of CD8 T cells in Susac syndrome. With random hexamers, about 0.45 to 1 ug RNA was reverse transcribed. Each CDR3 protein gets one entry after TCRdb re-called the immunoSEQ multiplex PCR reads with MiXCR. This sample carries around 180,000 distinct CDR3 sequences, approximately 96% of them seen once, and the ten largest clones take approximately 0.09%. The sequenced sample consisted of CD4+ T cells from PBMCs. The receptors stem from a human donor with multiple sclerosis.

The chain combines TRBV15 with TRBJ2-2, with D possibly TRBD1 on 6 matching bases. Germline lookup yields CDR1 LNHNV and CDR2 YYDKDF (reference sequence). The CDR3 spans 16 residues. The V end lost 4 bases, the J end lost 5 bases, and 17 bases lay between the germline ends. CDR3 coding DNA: TGTGCCACCAGCACCGGACACAGGGTTGCGACCGGGGAGCTGTTTTTT. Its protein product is CATSTGHRVATGELFF.

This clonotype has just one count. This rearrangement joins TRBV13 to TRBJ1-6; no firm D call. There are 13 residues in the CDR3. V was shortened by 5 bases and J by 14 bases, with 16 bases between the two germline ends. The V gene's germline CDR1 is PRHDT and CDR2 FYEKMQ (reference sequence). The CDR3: CASSPPSVATLHF. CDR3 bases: TGTGCCAGCAGCCCTCCCTCCGTTGCAACCCTCCACTTT.

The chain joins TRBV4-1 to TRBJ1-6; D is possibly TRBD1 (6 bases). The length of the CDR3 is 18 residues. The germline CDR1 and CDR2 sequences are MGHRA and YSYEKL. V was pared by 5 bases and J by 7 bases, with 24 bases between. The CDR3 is CASSVFPLRQGLNSPLHF. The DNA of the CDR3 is TGCGCCAGCAGCGTATTTCCGCTAAGGCAGGGGTTGAATTCACCCCTCCACTTT.

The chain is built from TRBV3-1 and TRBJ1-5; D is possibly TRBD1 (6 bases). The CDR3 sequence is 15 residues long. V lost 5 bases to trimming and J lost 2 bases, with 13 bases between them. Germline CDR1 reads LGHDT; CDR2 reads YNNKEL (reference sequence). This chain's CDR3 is CASSATGTGNQPQHF. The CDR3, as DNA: TGTGCCAGCAGCGCCACAGGGACGGGCAATCAGCCCCAGCATTTT.

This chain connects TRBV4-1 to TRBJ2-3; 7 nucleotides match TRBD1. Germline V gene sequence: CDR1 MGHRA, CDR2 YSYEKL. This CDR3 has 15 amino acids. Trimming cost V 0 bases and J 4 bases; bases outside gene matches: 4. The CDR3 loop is CASSQDDRVADTQYF. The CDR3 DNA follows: TGCGCCAGCAGCCAAGATGACAGGGTCGCAGATACGCAGTATTTT.

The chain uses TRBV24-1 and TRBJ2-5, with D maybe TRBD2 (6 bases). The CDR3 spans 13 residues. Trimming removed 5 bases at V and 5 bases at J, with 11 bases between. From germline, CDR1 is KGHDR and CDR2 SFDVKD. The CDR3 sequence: CATSGSAGETQYF. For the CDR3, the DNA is TGTGCCACCAGTGGATCCGCGGGGGAGACCCAGTACTTC.

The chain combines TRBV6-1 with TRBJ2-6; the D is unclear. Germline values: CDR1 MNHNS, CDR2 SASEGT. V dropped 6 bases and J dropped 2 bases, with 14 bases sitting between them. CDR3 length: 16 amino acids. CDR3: CASSNPRSAGANVLTF. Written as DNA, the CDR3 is TGTGCCAGCAGCAACCCCCGGAGTGCTGGGGCCAACGTCCTGACTTTC.

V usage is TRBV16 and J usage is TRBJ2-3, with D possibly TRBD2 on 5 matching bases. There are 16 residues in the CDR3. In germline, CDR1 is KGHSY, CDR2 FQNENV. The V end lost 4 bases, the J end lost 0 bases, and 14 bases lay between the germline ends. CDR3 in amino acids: CASSRGGGSSTDTQYF. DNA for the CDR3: TGTGCCAGCAGCCGAGGAGGAGGATCAAGCACAGATACGCAGTATTTT.

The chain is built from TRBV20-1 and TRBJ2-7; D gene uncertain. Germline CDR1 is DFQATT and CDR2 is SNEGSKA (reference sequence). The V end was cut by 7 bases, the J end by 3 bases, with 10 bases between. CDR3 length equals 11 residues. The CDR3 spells CSVISGYEQYF. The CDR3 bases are TGCAGTGTTATCTCAGGCTACGAGCAGTACTTC.

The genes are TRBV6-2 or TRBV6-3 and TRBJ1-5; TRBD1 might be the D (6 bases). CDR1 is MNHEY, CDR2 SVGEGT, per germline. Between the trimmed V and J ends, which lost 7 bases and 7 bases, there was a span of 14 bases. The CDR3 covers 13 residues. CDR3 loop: CASTPPGGQPQHF. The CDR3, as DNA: TGTGCCAGCACCCCCCCGGGGGGCCAGCCCCAGCATTTT.

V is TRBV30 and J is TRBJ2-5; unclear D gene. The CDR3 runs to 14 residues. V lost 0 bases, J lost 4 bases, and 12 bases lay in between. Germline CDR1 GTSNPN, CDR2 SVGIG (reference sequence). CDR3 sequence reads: CAWSVRVARETQYF. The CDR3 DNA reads TGTGCCTGGAGTGTACGAGTAGCCCGAGAGACCCAGTACTTC.

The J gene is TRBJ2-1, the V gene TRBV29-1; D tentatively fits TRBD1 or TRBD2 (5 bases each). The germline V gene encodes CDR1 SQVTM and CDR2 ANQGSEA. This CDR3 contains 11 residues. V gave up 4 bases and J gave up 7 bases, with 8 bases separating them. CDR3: CSVGGWNEQFF. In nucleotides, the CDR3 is TGCAGCGTTGGGGGGTGGAATGAGCAGTTCTTC.

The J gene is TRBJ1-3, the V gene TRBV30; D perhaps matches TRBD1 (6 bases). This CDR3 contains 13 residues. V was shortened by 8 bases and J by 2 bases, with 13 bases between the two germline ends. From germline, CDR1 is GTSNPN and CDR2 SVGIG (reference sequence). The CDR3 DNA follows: TGTGCCATGGAGCAGGGGACTGGAAACACCATATATTTT. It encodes CAMEQGTGNTIYF.

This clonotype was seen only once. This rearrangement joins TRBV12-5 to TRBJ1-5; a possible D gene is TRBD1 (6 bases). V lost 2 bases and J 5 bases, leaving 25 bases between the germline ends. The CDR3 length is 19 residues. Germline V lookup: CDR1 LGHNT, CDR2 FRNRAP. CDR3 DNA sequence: TGTGCTAGTGGTTTGCCCCGGGGGCTCTTGATGAGTGGCGATCAGCCCCAGCATTTT. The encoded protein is CASGLPRGLLMSGDQPQHF. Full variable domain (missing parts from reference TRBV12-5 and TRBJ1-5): DARVTQTPRHKVTEMGQEVTMRCQPILGHNTVFWYRQTMMQGLELLAYFRNRAPLDDSGMPKDRFSAEMPDATLATLKIQPSEPRDSAVYFCASGLPRGLLMSGDQPQHFGDGTRLSIL.

CDR3 amino acids: CASSAGLAGTEQFF. The DNA of the CDR3 is TGTGCCAGCTCAGCGGGACTAGCGGGGACTGAGCAGTTCTTC. V and J are TRBV18 and TRBJ2-1; TRBD2 matches at 13 bases. The germline CDR1 and CDR2 sequences are KGHSH and LQKENI. The CDR3 spans 14 residues. The ends lost 5 bases at V and 9 bases at J; junction bases unmatched: 4.

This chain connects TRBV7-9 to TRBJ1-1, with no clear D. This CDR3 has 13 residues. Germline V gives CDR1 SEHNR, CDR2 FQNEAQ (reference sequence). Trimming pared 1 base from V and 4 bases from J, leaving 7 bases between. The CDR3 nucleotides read TGTGCCAGCAGCTTAGACGTGGGCACTGAAGCTTTCTTT. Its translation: CASSLDVGTEAFF.

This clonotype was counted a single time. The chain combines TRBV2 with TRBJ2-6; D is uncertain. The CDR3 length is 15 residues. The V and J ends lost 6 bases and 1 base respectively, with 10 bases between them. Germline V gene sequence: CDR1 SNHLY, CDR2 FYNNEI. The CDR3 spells CASRARTSGANVLTF. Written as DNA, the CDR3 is TGTGCCAGCAGAGCTCGGACGTCTGGGGCCAACGTCCTGACTTTC.